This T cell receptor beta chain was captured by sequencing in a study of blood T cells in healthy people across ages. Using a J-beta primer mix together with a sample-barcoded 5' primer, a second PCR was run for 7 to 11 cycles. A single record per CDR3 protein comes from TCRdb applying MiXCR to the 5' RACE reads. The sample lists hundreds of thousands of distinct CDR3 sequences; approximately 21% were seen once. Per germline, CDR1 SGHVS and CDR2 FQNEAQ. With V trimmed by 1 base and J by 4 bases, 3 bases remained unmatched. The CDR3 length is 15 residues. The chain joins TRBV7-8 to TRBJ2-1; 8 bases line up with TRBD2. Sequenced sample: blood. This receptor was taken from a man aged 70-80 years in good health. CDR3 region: CASSLERGGYNEQFF. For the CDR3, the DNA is TGTGCCAGCAGCTTAGAACGGGGGGGTTACAATGAGCAGTTCTTC.